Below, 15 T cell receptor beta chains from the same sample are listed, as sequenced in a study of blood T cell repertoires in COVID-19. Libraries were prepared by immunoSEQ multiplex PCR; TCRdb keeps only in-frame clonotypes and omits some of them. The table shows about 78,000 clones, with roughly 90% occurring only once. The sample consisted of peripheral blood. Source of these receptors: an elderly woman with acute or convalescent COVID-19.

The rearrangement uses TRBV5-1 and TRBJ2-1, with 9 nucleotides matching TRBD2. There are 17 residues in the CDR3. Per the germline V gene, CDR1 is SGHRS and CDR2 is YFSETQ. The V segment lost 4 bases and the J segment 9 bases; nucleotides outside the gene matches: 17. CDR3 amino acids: CASSPNSGPSGMSEQFF. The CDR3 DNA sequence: TGCGCCAGCAGCCCCAATTCCGGCCCTAGCGGGATGAGTGAGCAGTTCTTC.

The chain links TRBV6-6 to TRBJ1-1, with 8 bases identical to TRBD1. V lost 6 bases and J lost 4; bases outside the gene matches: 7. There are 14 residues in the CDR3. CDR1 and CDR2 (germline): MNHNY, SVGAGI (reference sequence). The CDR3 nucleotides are TGTGCCAGCAGCTCGGACAGGGTAGTCACTGAAGCTTTCTTT. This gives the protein CASSSDRVVTEAFF.

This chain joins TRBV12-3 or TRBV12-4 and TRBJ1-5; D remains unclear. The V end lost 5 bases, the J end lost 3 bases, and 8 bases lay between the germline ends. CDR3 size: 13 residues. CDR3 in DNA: TGTGCCAGCAGTCCACAATTCAATCAGCCCCAGCATTTT. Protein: CASSPQFNQPQHF.

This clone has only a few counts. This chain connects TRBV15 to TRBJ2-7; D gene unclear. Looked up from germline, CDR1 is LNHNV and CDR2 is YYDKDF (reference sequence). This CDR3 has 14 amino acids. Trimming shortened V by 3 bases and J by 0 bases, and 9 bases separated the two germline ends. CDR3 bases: TGTGCCACCAGCAGCCCCTCGTCCTCCTACGAGCAGTACTTC. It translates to CATSSPSSSYEQYF.

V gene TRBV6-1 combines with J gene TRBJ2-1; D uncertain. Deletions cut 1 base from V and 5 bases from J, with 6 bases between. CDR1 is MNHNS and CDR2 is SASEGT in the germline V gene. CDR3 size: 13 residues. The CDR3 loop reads CASSEGLHNEQFF. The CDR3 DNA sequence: TGTGCCAGCAGTGAAGGACTTCACAATGAGCAGTTCTTC.

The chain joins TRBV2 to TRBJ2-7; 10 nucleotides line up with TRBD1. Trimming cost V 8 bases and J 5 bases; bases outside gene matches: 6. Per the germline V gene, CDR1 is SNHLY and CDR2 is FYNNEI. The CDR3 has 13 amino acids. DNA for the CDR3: TGTGCCAGCGACAGGGGGCGCAGCGACGAGCAGTACTTC. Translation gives CASDRGRSDEQYF.

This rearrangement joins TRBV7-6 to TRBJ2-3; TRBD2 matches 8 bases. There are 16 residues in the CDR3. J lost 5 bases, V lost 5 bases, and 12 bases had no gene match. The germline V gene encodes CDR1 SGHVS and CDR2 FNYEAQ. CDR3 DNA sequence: TGTGCCAGCAGCATGATAGCGGGGAATACCCTAGATACGCAGTATTTT. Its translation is CASSMIAGNTLDTQYF.

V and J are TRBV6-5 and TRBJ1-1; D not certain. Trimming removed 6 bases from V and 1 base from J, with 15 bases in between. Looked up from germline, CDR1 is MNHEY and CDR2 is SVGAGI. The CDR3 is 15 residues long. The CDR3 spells CASSEGPGGNTEAFF. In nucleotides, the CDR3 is TGTGCCAGCAGCGAGGGTCCAGGCGGGAACACTGAAGCTTTCTTT.

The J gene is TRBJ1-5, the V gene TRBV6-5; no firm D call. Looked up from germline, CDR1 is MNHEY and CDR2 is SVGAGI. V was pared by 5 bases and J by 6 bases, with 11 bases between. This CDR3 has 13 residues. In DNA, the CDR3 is TGTGCCAGCAGTCTCGGGAGTAGTCAGCCCCAGCATTTT. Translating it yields CASSLGSSQPQHF.

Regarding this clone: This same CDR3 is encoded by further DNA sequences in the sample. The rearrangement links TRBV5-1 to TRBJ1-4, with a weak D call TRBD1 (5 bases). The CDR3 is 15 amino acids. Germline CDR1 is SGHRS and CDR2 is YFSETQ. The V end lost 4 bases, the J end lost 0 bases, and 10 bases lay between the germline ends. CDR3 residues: CASSGQGATNEKLFF. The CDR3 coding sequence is TGCGCCAGCAGCGGACAAGGCGCAACTAATGAAAAACTGTTTTTT.

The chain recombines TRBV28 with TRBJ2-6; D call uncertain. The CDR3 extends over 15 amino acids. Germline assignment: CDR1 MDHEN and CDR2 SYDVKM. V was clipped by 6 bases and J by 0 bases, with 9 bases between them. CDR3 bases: TGTGCCAGCAGCCTCAGCGTCTCTGGGGCCAACGTCCTGACTTTC. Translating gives CASSLSVSGANVLTF.

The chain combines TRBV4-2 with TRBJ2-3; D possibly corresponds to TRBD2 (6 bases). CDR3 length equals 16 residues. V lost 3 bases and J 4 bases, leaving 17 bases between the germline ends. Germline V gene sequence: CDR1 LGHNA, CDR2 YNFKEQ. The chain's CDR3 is CASSQGMAGNADTQYF. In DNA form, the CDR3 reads TGTGCCAGCAGCCAGGGGATGGCGGGGAATGCAGATACGCAGTATTTT.

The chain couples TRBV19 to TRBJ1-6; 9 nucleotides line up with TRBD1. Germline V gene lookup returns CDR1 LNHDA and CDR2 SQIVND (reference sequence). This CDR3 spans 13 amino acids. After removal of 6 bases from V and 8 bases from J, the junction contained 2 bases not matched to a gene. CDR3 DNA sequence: TGTGCCAGTAGCCGGGACAGGGATTCACCCCTCCACTTT. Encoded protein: CASSRDRDSPLHF.

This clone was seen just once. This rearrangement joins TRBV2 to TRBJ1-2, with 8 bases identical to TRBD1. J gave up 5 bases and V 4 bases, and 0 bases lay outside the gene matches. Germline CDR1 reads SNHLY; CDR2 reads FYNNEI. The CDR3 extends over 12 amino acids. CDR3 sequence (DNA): TGTGCCAGCAGTGGGACAGGGTATGGCTACACCTTC. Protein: CASSGTGYGYTF.

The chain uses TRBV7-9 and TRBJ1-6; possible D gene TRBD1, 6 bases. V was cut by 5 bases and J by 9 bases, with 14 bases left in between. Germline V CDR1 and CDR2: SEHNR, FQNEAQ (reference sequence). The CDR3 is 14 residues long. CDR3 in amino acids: CASSPRTASSPLHF. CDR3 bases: TGTGCCAGCAGCCCCAGGACAGCCAGTTCACCCCTCCACTTT. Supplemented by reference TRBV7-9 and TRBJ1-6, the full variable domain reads DTGVSQNPRHKITKRGQNVTFRCDPISEHNRLYWYRQTLGQGPEFLTYFQNEAQLEKSRLLSDRFSAERPKGSFSTLEIQRTEQGDSAMYLCASSPRTASSPLHFGNGTRLTVT.